This record covers a single TCR beta chain. This entry is derived from a study of blood T cell repertoires in COVID-19. Study as a whole: Samples came from the United States, Italy and Spain, spanning acute and convalescent COVID-19.

The data were produced by immunoSEQ multiplex PCR, yet TCRdb's version contains in-frame clones alone and is incomplete. The table shows about 130,000 clones, with approximately 89% occurring only once. V gave up 5 bases and J gave up 0 bases, with 11 bases separating them. The CDR3 loop spans 15 amino acids. Per germline, CDR1 SGHTA and CDR2 FQGNSA. This rearrangement joins TRBV7-2 to TRBJ2-1, with D uncertain. The TCR originated in a woman aged 70 to 79 with COVID-19, enrolled during active disease. Sequenced sample: peripheral blood. The CDR3 nucleotides are TGTGCCAGCAGCCCCTCCCCTAGCTCCTACAATGAGCAGTTCTTC. Protein product: CASSPSPSSYNEQFF.